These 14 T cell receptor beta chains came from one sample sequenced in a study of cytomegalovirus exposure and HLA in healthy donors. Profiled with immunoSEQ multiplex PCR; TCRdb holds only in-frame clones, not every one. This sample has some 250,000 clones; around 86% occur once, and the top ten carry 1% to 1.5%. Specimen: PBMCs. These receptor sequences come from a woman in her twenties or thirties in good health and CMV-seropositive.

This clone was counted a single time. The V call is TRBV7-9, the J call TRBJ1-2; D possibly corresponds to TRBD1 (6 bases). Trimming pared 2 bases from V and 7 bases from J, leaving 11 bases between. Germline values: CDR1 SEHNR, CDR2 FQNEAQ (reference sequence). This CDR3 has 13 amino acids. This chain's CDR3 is CASSLTQGGGYTF. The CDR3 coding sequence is TGTGCCAGCAGCTTAACACAGGGCGGTGGCTACACCTTC.

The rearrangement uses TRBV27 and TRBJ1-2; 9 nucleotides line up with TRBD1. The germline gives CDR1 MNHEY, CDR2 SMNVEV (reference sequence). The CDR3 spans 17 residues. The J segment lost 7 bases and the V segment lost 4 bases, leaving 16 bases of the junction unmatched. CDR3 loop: CASSSEARDRAGGGYTF. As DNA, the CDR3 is TGTGCCAGCAGTTCCGAAGCCCGGGACAGGGCTGGGGGTGGCTACACCTTC.

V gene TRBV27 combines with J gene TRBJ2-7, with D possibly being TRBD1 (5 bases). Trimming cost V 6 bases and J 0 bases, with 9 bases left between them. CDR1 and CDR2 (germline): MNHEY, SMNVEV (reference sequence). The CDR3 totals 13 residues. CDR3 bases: TGTGCCAGCAGGCGGACAAACTCCTACGAGCAGTACTTC. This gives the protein CASRRTNSYEQYF.

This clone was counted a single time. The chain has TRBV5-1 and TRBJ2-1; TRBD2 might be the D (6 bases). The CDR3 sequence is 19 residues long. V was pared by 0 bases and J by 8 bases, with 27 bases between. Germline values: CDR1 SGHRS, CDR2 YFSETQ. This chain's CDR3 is CASSLELPSAGARFDEQFF. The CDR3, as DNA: TGCGCCAGCAGCTTGGAACTCCCTAGCGCCGGAGCCCGGTTCGATGAGCAGTTCTTC.

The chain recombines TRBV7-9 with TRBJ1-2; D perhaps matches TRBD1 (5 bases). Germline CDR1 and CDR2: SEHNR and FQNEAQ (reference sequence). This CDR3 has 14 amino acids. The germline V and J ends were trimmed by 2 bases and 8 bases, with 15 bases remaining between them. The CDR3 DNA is TGTGCCAGCAGCTTAAATGGGGCGGGGCACGGCTACACCTTC. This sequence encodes CASSLNGAGHGYTF.

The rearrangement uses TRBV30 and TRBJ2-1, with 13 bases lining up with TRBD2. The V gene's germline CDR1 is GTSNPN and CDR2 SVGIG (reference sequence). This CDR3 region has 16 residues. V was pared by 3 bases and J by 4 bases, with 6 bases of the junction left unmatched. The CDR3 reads CAWRVSGLAGYNEQFF. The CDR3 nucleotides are TGTGCCTGGAGGGTATCGGGACTAGCGGGGTACAATGAGCAGTTCTTC. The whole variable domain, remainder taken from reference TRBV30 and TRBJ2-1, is SQTIHQWPATLVQPVGSPLSLECTVEGTSNPNLYWYRQAAGRGLQLLFYSVGIGQISSEVPQNLSASRPQDRQFILSSKKLLLSDSGFYLCAWRVSGLAGYNEQFFGPGTRLTVL.

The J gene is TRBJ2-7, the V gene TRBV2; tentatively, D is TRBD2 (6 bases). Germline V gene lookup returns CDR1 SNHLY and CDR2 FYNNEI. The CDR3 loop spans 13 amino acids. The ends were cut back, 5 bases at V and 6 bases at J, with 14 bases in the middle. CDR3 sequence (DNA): TGTGCCAGCAGTTGGGGGGTGTTGGGCGAGCAGTACTTC. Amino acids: CASSWGVLGEQYF. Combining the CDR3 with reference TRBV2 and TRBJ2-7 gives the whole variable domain EPEVTQTPSHQVTQMGQEVILRCVPISNHLYFYWYRQILGQKVEFLVSFYNNEISEKSEIFDDQFSVERPDGSNFTLKIRSTKLEDSAMYFCASSWGVLGEQYFGPGTRLTVT.

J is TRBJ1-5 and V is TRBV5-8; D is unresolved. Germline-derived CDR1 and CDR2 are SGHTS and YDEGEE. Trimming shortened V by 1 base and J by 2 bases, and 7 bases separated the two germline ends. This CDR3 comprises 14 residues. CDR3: CASSLFQGNQPQHF. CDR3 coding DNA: TGTGCCAGCAGCTTGTTCCAGGGCAATCAGCCCCAGCATTTT.

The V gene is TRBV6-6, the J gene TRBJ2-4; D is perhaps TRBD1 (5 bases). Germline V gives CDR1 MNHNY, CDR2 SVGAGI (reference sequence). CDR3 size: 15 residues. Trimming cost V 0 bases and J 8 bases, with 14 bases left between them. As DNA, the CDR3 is TGTGCCAGCAGTTACTCGAGTGGTAGGGGTGACATTCAGTACTTC. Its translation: CASSYSSGRGDIQYF.

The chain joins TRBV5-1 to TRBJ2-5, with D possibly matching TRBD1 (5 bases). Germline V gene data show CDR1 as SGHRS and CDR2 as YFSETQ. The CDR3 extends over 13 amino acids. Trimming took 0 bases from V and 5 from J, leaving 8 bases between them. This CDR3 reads CASSLEGLETQYF. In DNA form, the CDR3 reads TGCGCCAGCAGCTTGGAGGGGTTGGAGACCCAGTACTTC.

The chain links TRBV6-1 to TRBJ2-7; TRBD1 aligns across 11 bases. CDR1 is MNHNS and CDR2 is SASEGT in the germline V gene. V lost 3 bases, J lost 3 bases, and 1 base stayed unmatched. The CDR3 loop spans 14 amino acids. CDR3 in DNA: TGTGCCAGCAGTGAGGGACAGGGGGTCTACGAGCAGTACTTC. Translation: CASSEGQGVYEQYF.

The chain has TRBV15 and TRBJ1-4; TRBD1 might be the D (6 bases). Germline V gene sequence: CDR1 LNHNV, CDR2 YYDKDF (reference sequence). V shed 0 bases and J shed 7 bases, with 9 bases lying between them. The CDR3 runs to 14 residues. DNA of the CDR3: TGTGCCACCAGCAGAGAGGGGGCCTCTGAAAAACTGTTTTTT. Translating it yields CATSREGASEKLFF.

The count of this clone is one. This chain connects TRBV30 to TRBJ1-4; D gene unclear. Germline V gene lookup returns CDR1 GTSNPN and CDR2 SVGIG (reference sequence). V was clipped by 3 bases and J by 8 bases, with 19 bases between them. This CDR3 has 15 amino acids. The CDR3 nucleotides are TGTGCCTGGAGGACCCGTCCCTGGAGGGAGGAAAAACTGTTTTTT. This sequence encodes CAWRTRPWREEKLFF.

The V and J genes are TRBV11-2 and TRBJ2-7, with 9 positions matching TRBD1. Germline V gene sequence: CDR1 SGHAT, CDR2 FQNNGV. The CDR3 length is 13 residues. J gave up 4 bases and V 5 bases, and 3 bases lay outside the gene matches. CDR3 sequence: CASSRDRVYEQYF. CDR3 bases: TGTGCCAGCAGCAGGGACAGGGTGTACGAGCAGTACTTC.